The 17 T cell receptor beta chains below come from one sample, sequenced in a study of cytomegalovirus exposure and HLA in healthy donors. The PCR was carried out with 60 Vbeta primers and 13 Jbeta primers. Sequenced by immunoSEQ multiplex PCR; TCRdb stores in-frame clones only, minus some. The data contain around 200,000 clones, under 85% of them singletons. Sequencing was performed on PBMCs. The origin of the receptors is a middle-aged man in good health and CMV-seronegative.

This chain connects TRBV5-1 to TRBJ1-3; D is uncertain. The V end was cut by 4 bases, the J end by 4 bases, with 15 bases between. The CDR3 is 15 residues long. The germline V gene encodes CDR1 SGHRS and CDR2 YFSETQ. CDR3: CASSLQVEAGNTIYF. The CDR3 DNA is TGCGCCAGCAGCCTTCAGGTGGAGGCCGGAAACACCATATATTTT.

V gene TRBV5-5 combines with J gene TRBJ1-3; maybe TRBD1 (5 bases). This CDR3 has 14 residues. The V gene's germline CDR1 is SGHKS and CDR2 YYEKEE (reference sequence). V lost 3 bases and J 8 bases, leaving 15 bases between the germline ends. Written as DNA, the CDR3 is TGTGCCAGCAGCTCCGGGTCCGAAGGGGACACCATATATTTT. Translation: CASSSGSEGDTIYF. Based on the CDR3 plus reference TRBV5-5 and TRBJ1-3, the full variable domain is DAGVTQSPTHLIKTRGQQVTLRCSPISGHKSVSWYQQVLGQGPQFIFQYYEKEERGRGNFPDRFSARQFPNYSSELNVNALLLGDSALYLCASSSGSEGDTIYFGEGSWLTVV.

The gene calls are TRBV6-5 and TRBJ2-7, with 11 bases that match TRBD2. J lost 1 base, V lost 6 bases, and 5 bases had no gene match. This CDR3 is 15 amino acids long. Germline assignment: CDR1 MNHEY and CDR2 SVGAGI. CDR3 sequence reads: CASRIRTSGSYEQYF. The CDR3 region has the DNA TGTGCCAGCAGGATACGGACTAGCGGGTCCTACGAGCAGTACTTC.

This clone appeared a single time. The chain joins TRBV6-1 to TRBJ2-5, with 7 bases lining up with TRBD2. Germline assignment: CDR1 MNHNS and CDR2 SASEGT. With 8 bases clipped from V and 5 bases from J, the junction kept 5 bases outside the gene matches. This CDR3 spans 12 amino acids. Here the CDR3 reads CASGGGLETQYF. The CDR3 DNA reads TGTGCCAGCGGGGGGGGGTTGGAGACCCAGTACTTC.

V is TRBV18 and J is TRBJ1-4; TRBD1 matches 7 bases. Germline lookup yields CDR1 KGHSH and CDR2 LQKENI. The CDR3 has 14 amino acids. The V gene end was trimmed by 3 bases and the J gene end by 6 bases; junction bases not matched to a gene: 4. The CDR3 sequence: CASSPQGGHEKLFF. The CDR3 nucleotides are TGTGCCAGCTCACCGCAGGGGGGCCATGAAAAACTGTTTTTT.

The chain carries TRBV4-3 and TRBJ2-1; weak D call: TRBD2 (5 bases). Germline CDR1 LGHNA, CDR2 YSLEER. V lost 1 base and J 8 bases, leaving 21 bases between the germline ends. This CDR3 spans 17 amino acids. Here the CDR3 DNA reads TGCGCCAGCAGCCAAGCACTCAGGCTAGCCCTCTTGGATGAGCAGTTCTTC. Translation: CASSQALRLALLDEQFF.

This clone showed up just a few times. V gene TRBV6-5 combines with J gene TRBJ2-3; 11 bases are shared with TRBD2. The CDR3 runs to 15 residues. V was pared by 6 bases and J by 4 bases, with 6 bases of the junction left unmatched. Germline CDR1 is MNHEY and CDR2 is SVGAGI. This chain's CDR3 is CASRLGLAGSDTQYF. As DNA, the CDR3 is TGTGCCAGCAGGCTAGGACTAGCGGGTTCAGATACGCAGTATTTT.

The chain is built from TRBV5-6 and TRBJ2-5; D remains ambiguous. V was trimmed by 2 bases and J by 1 base, leaving 6 bases between them. This CDR3 comprises 13 residues. From germline, CDR1 is SGHDT and CDR2 YYEEEE. CDR3 nucleotide sequence: TGTGCCAGCAGCTTTTACACCCAAGAGACCCAGTACTTC. Its protein product is CASSFYTQETQYF.

V and J are TRBV9 and TRBJ2-5; 12 nucleotides align to TRBD1. The CDR3 runs to 15 residues. The germline gives CDR1 SGDLS, CDR2 YYNGEE. Trimming at V came to 4 bases and at J to 5 bases, leaving 6 bases not matched to a gene. CDR3 coding DNA: TGTGCCAGCAGCCCCGGGACAGGGGGCACGGAGACCCAGTACTTC. Amino acid sequence: CASSPGTGGTETQYF.

This sequence joins TRBV6-4 and TRBJ2-2; TRBD2 matches at 7 bases. CDR1 is MRHNA and CDR2 is SNTAGT in the germline V gene. The V and J ends lost 7 bases and 3 bases, in that order; junction bases with no gene match: 5. The CDR3 covers 14 residues. The CDR3 nucleotides read TGTGCCAGCACAGGGAGCGGGGACACCGGGGAGCTGTTTTTT. Its translation: CASTGSGDTGELFF.

The chain has TRBV28 and TRBJ2-5, with D possibly being TRBD2 (6 bases). CDR1 MDHEN and CDR2 SYDVKM come from the germline V gene. The CDR3 sequence is 14 residues long. V was pared by 10 bases and J by 0 bases, with 15 bases between. In nucleotides, the CDR3 is TGTGCCATCCGGGGGTCCGGGGACCAAGAGACCCAGTACTTC. Protein: CAIRGSGDQETQYF. Full variable domain (outside the CDR3, taken from reference TRBV28 and TRBJ2-5): DVKVTQSSRYLVKRTGEKVFLECVQDMDHENMFWYRQDPGLGLRLIYFSYDVKMKEKGDIPEGYSVSREKKERFSLILESASTNQTSMYLCAIRGSGDQETQYFGPGTRLLVL.

This chain uses TRBV7-2 with TRBJ2-1; the D is unclear. Trimming removed 3 bases from V and 4 bases from J, with 4 bases in between. The CDR3 is 12 amino acids. Germline CDR1 is SGHTA and CDR2 is FQGNSA. CDR3 sequence reads: CASSFLYNEQFF. Here the CDR3 DNA reads TGTGCCAGCAGCTTCCTATACAATGAGCAGTTCTTC. Looking up the rest from reference TRBV7-2 and TRBJ2-1 gives the full variable domain: GAGVSQSPSNKVTEKGKDVELRCDPISGHTALYWYRQSLGQGLEFLIYFQGNSAPDKSGLPSDRFSAERTGGSVSTLTIQRTQQEDSAVYLCASSFLYNEQFFGPGTRLTVL.

This clone was observed once. The CDR3 reads CASSYGQPTSTDTQYF. The CDR3 DNA is TGTGCCAGCAGTTACGGCCAGCCGACTAGCACAGATACGCAGTATTTT. This chain uses TRBV6-6 with TRBJ2-3, with D unresolved. V lost 2 bases to trimming and J lost 0 bases, with 12 bases between them. The CDR3 is made up of 16 amino acids. Germline V gene data show CDR1 as MNHNY and CDR2 as SVGAGI (reference sequence).

There are a few counts of this clone. The rearrangement links TRBV6-1 to TRBJ2-7; tentatively, D is TRBD1 (6 bases). The germline CDR1 and CDR2 sequences are MNHNS and SASEGT. The length of the CDR3 is 15 residues. V lost 4 bases to trimming and J lost 3 bases, with 16 bases between them. The CDR3: CASSVLPGEGYEQYF. The CDR3 region has the DNA TGTGCCAGCAGTGTGCTTCCAGGGGAAGGCTACGAGCAGTACTTC.

The chain recombines TRBV5-1 with TRBJ2-7, with TRBD1 as a possible D gene (6 bases). The ends were cut back, 5 bases at V and 4 bases at J, with 22 bases in the middle. Germline V CDR1 and CDR2: SGHRS, YFSETQ. This CDR3 comprises 16 residues. CDR3 protein: CASSNAAPGDGYEQYF. Written as DNA, the CDR3 is TGCGCCAGCAGTAACGCCGCGCCAGGGGACGGGTACGAGCAGTACTTC.

The chain carries TRBV19 and TRBJ2-7; 10 nucleotides align to TRBD2. Trimming removed 6 bases from V and 2 bases from J; junction bases left unmatched: 4. Germline CDR1 reads LNHDA; CDR2 reads SQIVND (reference sequence). There are 14 residues in the CDR3. The CDR3 spells CASREAGGPYEQYF. The DNA of the CDR3 is TGTGCCAGTAGAGAAGCGGGAGGGCCCTACGAGCAGTACTTC.

Regarding this clone: Other DNA sequences of this sample code for an identical CDR3. The rearrangement links TRBV9 to TRBJ2-5; 9 positions match TRBD1. CDR1 and CDR2 (germline): SGDLS, YYNGEE. This CDR3 spans 14 amino acids. The V and J ends lost 4 bases and 5 bases, in that order; junction bases with no gene match: 6. CDR3 residues: CASSSRDREETQYF. CDR3 DNA: TGTGCCAGCAGCTCCAGGGACAGGGAGGAGACCCAGTACTTC.